The clone carrying this T cell receptor beta chain was observed at least ten times. The antigen is not known. This entry comes from a study of T cell repertoires in cytomegalovirus infection. Study information: The public TCR beta signatures pointed to both CMV infection and matching HLA type. Points from the study as a whole: HLA-C-restricted CMV clonotypes gave the most frequent clonotype in two of eight donors.

Looked up from germline, CDR1 is MNHEY and CDR2 is SMNVEV (reference sequence). Trimming removed 5 bases at V and 2 bases at J, with 11 bases between. This CDR3 has 14 amino acids. TCRdb analysed the reads with MiXCR anew, one entry per CDR3 protein. In the table there are under 600,000 distinct CDR3 sequences, more than 15% of which are singletons. This chain links TRBV27 with TRBJ2-3; D remains ambiguous. Input material: CD8+ T cells from PBMCs. The source is a human donor in good health (CMV status not recorded). Some clones in this sample may be carry-over from other donors' samples. This chain's CDR3 is CASSLRASTDTQYF. For the CDR3, the DNA is TGTGCCAGCAGTCTCCGGGCCTCCACAGATACGCAGTATTTT.